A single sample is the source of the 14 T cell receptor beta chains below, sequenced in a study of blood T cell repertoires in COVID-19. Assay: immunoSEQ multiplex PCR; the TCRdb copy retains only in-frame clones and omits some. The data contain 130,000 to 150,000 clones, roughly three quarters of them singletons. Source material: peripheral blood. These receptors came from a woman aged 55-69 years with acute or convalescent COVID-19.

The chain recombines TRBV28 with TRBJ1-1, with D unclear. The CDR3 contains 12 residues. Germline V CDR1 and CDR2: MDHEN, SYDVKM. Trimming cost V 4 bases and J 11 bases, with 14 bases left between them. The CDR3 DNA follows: TGTGCCAGCAGTTCTACCGCAATGTTGGCTTTCTTT. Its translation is CASSSTAMLAFF.

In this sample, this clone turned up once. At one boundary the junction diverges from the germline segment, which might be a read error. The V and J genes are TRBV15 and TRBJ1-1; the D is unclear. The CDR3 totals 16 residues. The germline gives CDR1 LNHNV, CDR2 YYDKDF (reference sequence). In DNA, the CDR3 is TGTGCCACCAGCAGACTTAGGGAAGGGAGAAGCACTGAAGTTTTCTTT. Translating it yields CATSRLREGRSTEVFF.

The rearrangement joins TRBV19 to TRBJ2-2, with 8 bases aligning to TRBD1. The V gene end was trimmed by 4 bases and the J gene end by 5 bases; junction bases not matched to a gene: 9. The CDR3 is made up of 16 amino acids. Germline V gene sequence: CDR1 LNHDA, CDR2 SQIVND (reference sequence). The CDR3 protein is CASSTTSGGWTGELFF. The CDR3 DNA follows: TGTGCCAGTAGTACCACGTCAGGGGGCTGGACCGGGGAGCTGTTTTTT.

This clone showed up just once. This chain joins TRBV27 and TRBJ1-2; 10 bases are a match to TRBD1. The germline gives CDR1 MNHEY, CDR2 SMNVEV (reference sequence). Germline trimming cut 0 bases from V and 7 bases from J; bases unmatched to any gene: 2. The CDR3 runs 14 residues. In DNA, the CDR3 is TGTGCCAGCAGTTTATCCGGGACAGGGGTTGGCTACACCTTC. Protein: CASSLSGTGVGYTF.

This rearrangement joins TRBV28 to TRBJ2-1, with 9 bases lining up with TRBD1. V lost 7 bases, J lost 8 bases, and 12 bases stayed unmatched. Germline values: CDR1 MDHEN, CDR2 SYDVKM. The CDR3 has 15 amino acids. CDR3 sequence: CASTLQGAPSDEQFF. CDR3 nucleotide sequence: TGTGCCAGCACCTTACAGGGGGCGCCCTCCGATGAGCAGTTCTTC.

The CDR3 coding sequence is TGCGCCAGCAGCCCCTTGACAGGGCCATCATCTGGAAACACCATATATTTT. Protein: CASSPLTGPSSGNTIYF. The chain employs TRBV5-1 and TRBJ1-3, with 7 bases identical to TRBD1. Germline loops: CDR1 SGHRS, CDR2 YFSETQ. J gave up 1 base and V 4 bases, and 11 bases lay outside the gene matches. The CDR3 is made up of 17 amino acids.

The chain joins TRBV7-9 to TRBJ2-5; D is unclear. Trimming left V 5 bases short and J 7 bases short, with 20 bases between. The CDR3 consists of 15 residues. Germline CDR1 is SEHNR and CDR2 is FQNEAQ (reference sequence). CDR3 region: CASSQIRAELATQYF. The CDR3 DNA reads TGTGCCAGCAGCCAAATTAGAGCCGAGCTCGCGACCCAGTACTTC.

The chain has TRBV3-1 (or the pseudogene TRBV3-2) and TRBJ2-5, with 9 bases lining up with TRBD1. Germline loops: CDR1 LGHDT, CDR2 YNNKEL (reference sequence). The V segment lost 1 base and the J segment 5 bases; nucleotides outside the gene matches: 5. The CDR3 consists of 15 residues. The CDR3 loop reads CASSQAGTGYETQYF. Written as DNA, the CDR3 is TGTGCCAGCAGCCAAGCCGGGACAGGGTACGAGACCCAGTACTTC.

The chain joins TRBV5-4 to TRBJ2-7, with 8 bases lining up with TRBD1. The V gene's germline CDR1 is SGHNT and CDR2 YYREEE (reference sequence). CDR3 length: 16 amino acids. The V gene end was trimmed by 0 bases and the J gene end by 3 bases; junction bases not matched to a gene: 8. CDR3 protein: CASSLGLTGVSYEQYF. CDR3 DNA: TGTGCCAGCAGCTTGGGACTGACAGGGGTGAGCTACGAGCAGTACTTC.

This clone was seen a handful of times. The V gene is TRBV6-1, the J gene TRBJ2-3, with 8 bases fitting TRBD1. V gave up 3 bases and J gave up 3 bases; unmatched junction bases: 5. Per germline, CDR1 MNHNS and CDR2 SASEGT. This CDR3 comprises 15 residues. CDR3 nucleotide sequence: TGTGCCAGCAGTGACGGACAGGGAAGGACAGATACGCAGTATTTT. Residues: CASSDGQGRTDTQYF.

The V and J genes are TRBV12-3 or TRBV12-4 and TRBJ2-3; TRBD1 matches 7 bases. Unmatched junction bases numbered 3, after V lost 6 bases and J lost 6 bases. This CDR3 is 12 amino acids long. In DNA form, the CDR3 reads TGTGCCAGCAGCTCGACAGGGGATACGCAGTATTTT. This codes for CASSSTGDTQYF.

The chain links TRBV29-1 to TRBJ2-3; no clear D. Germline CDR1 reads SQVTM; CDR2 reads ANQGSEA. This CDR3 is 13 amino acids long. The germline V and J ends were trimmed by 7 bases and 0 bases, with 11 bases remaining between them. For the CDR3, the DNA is TGCAGCGCCGACATCACTAGCACAGATACGCAGTATTTT. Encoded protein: CSADITSTDTQYF.

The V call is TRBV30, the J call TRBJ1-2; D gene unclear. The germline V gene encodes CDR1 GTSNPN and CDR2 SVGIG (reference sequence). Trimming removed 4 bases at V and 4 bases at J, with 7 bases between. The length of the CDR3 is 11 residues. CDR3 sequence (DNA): TGTGCCTGGACCGGTGCCTATGGCTACACCTTC. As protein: CAWTGAYGYTF. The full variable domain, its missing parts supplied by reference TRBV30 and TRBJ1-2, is SQTIHQWPATLVQPVGSPLSLECTVEGTSNPNLYWYRQAAGRGLQLLFYSVGIGQISSEVPQNLSASRPQDRQFILSSKKLLLSDSGFYLCAWTGAYGYTFGSGTRLTVV.

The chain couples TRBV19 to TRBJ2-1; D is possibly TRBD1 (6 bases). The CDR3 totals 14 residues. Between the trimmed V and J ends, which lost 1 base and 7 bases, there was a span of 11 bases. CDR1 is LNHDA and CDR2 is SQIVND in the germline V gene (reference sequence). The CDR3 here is CASSIGPGVNEQFF. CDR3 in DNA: TGTGCCAGTAGTATAGGGCCAGGGGTTAATGAGCAGTTCTTC.